The 12 T cell receptor beta chains below were found in one sample sequenced in a study of blood T cell repertoires in COVID-19. Profiled with immunoSEQ multiplex PCR; TCRdb holds only in-frame clones, not every one. There are 200,000 to 300,000 clones in the sample; about nine tenths occur only once, and less than 2% lies in the top ten. Input material: PBMCs or T cells enriched from blood (not recorded which). These receptors were obtained from a man between 35 and 55 years old who had recovered from COVID-19.

The chain joins TRBV5-1 to TRBJ1-3; possibly TRBD1 for D (5 bases). Trimming removed 6 bases from V and 0 bases from J, with 10 bases in between. There are 14 residues in the CDR3. Germline V gene lookup returns CDR1 SGHRS and CDR2 YFSETQ. The CDR3 region is CASTTGTSGNTIYF. The DNA for the CDR3 is TGCGCCAGCACTACAGGCACCTCTGGAAACACCATATATTTT.

The chain is built from TRBV2 and TRBJ2-4; D may be TRBD2 (6 bases). CDR3 length: 15 amino acids. Germline assignment: CDR1 SNHLY and CDR2 FYNNEI. The V end was cut by 5 bases, the J end by 7 bases, with 18 bases between. The CDR3 region has the DNA TGTGCCAGCAGTTCGGCGGGACGGGTTTTCAACATTCAGTACTTC. It yields the protein CASSSAGRVFNIQYF. The variable domain in full, completed from reference TRBV2 and TRBJ2-4, reads EPEVTQTPSHQVTQMGQEVILRCVPISNHLYFYWYRQILGQKVEFLVSFYNNEISEKSEIFDDQFSVERPDGSNFTLKIRSTKLEDSAMYFCASSSAGRVFNIQYFGAGTRLSVL.

In this sample, this clone turned up once. The genes are TRBV5-1 and TRBJ2-1; TRBD2 is a possible D gene (6 bases). The germline V gene has CDR1 SGHRS and CDR2 YFSETQ. Trimming took off 2 bases at V and 5 bases at J, with 14 bases between the two ends. This CDR3 is 15 amino acids long. The CDR3 DNA sequence: TGCGCCAGCAGCTTTGGCGGGATTGGCCACAATGAGCAGTTCTTC. It codes for CASSFGGIGHNEQFF.

This chain links TRBV10-3 with TRBJ2-3; 16 bases are a match to TRBD2. This CDR3 contains 17 residues. V lost 4 bases, J lost 1 base, and 2 bases stayed unmatched. Germline loops: CDR1 ENHRY, CDR2 SYGVKD. The CDR3: CAISAGTSGGGTDTQYF. The CDR3 coding sequence is TGTGCCATCAGTGCAGGGACTAGCGGGGGGGGCACAGATACGCAGTATTTT.

The gene calls are TRBV7-2 and TRBJ2-5; D gene unclear. Per germline, CDR1 SGHTA and CDR2 FQGNSA. Between the trimmed V and J ends, which lost 7 bases and 3 bases, there was a span of 12 bases. The CDR3 runs 13 residues. In DNA, the CDR3 is TGTGCCAGCACCACCTATATAGAAGAGACCCAGTACTTC. Its translation: CASTTYIEETQYF. The full variable domain, completed using reference TRBV7-2 and TRBJ2-5, is GAGVSQSPSNKVTEKGKDVELRCDPISGHTALYWYRQSLGQGLEFLIYFQGNSAPDKSGLPSDRFSAERTGGSVSTLTIQRTQQEDSAVYLCASTTYIEETQYFGPGTRLLVL.

V is TRBV14 and J is TRBJ2-7; 8 bases match TRBD2. This CDR3 contains 16 residues. The trim removed 3 bases at V and 4 bases at J, leaving 11 bases unmatched. The germline V gene has CDR1 SGHDN and CDR2 FVKESK. CDR3 in amino acids: CASSQVIAGNRYEQYF. DNA for the CDR3: TGTGCCAGCAGCCAGGTTATAGCGGGGAACCGTTACGAGCAGTACTTC.

The chain uses TRBV2 and TRBJ1-5; a possible D gene is TRBD1 (5 bases). Trimming removed 4 bases at V and 3 bases at J, with 16 bases between. CDR3 length equals 16 residues. CDR1 is SNHLY and CDR2 is FYNNEI in the germline V gene. This CDR3 reads CASSAYGSGPNQPQHF. The CDR3, as DNA: TGTGCCAGCAGTGCTTACGGGTCAGGGCCCAATCAGCCCCAGCATTTT. The full variable domain, its missing parts supplied by reference TRBV2 and TRBJ1-5, is EPEVTQTPSHQVTQMGQEVILRCVPISNHLYFYWYRQILGQKVEFLVSFYNNEISEKSEIFDDQFSVERPDGSNFTLKIRSTKLEDSAMYFCASSAYGSGPNQPQHFGDGTRLSIL.

The V call is TRBV5-1, the J call TRBJ2-4; 9 bases map to TRBD1. Trimming cost V 1 base and J 0 bases; bases outside gene matches: 2. The CDR3 length is 16 residues. CDR1 and CDR2 from the germline V gene are SGHRS and YFSETQ. Here the CDR3 DNA reads TGCGCCAGCAGCTTGACAGGGGGCTTAGCCAAAAACATTCAGTACTTC. Its translation: CASSLTGGLAKNIQYF. Full variable domain (missing parts from reference TRBV5-1 and TRBJ2-4): KAGVTQTPRYLIKTRGQQVTLSCSPISGHRSVSWYQQTPGQGLQFLFEYFSETQRNKGNFPGRFSGRQFSNSRSEMNVSTLELGDSALYLCASSLTGGLAKNIQYFGAGTRLSVL.

J is TRBJ1-1 and V is TRBV19; tentative D call: TRBD1 (6 bases). The V and J ends lost 7 bases and 3 bases respectively, with 15 bases between them. There are 14 residues in the CDR3. Germline V gene sequence: CDR1 LNHDA, CDR2 SQIVND (reference sequence). CDR3 coding DNA: TGTGCCAGTAAGGGGGGGCCCGGGGACACTGAAGCTTTCTTT. The encoded protein is CASKGGPGDTEAFF.

V usage is TRBV19 and J usage is TRBJ1-1; D remains ambiguous. In germline, CDR1 is LNHDA, CDR2 SQIVND (reference sequence). Deletions cut 5 bases from V and 4 bases from J, with 17 bases between. There are 15 residues in the CDR3. CDR3 sequence reads: CASSAPGAAATEAFF. DNA for the CDR3: TGTGCCAGTAGTGCTCCGGGAGCAGCCGCCACTGAAGCTTTCTTT. The whole variable domain, filled in from reference TRBV19 and TRBJ1-1, reads DGGITQSPKYLFRKEGQNVTLSCEQNLNHDAMYWYRQDPGQGLRLIYYSQIVNDFQKGDIAEGYSVSREKKESFPLTVTSAQKNPTAFYLCASSAPGAAATEAFFGQGTRLTVV.

In this sample, this clone turned up a few times. J is TRBJ1-4 and V is TRBV11-2, with 8 bases identical to TRBD1. V dropped 5 bases and J dropped 7; count of bases not matched to a gene: 6. The CDR3 sequence is 14 residues long. From germline, CDR1 is SGHAT and CDR2 FQNNGV. The CDR3 DNA reads TGTGCCAGCAGCACCAGGGGGCCAGGTGAAAAACTGTTTTTT. Amino acid sequence: CASSTRGPGEKLFF.

V usage is TRBV6-5 and J usage is TRBJ1-1; D gene uncertain. Germline CDR1 is MNHEY and CDR2 is SVGAGI. There are 11 residues in the CDR3. V was trimmed by 2 bases and J by 7 bases, leaving 5 bases between them. CDR3 coding DNA: TGTGCCAGCAGTTACCGGAGTGAAGCTTTCTTT. Protein sequence: CASSYRSEAFF.